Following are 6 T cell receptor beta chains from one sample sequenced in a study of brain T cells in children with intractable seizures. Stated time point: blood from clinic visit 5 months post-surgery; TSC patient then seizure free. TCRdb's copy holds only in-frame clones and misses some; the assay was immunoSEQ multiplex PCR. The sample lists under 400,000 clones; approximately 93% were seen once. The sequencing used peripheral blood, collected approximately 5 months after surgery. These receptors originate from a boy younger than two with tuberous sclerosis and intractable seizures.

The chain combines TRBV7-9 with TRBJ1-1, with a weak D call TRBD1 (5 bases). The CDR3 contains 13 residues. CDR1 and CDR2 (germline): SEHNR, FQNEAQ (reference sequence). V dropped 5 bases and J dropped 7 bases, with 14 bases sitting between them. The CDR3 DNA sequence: TGTGCCAGCAGCCCGGGGGGTTACCTTGAAGCTTTCTTT. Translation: CASSPGGYLEAFF.

The CDR3 bases are TGTGCCAGCAGTTTCCTTCGACAGGGGGCCGAGGCTTTCTTT. Translating it yields CASSFLRQGAEAFF. The V and J genes are TRBV6-5 and TRBJ1-1; 10 bases map to TRBD1. Per the germline V gene, CDR1 is MNHEY and CDR2 is SVGAGI. The CDR3 length is 14 residues. After removal of 4 bases from V and 11 bases from J, the junction contained 10 bases not matched to a gene.

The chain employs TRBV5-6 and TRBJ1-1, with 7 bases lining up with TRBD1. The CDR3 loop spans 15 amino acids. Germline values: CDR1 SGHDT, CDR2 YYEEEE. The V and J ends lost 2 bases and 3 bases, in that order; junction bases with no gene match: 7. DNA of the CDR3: TGTGCCAGCAGCTTATACTCAACAGGGGACACTGAAGCTTTCTTT. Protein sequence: CASSLYSTGDTEAFF. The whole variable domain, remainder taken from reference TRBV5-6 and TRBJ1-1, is DAGVTQSPTHLIKTRGQQVTLRCSPKSGHDTVSWYQQALGQGPQFIFQYYEEEERQRGNFPDRFSGHQFPNYSSELNVNALLLGDSALYLCASSLYSTGDTEAFFGQGTRLTVV.

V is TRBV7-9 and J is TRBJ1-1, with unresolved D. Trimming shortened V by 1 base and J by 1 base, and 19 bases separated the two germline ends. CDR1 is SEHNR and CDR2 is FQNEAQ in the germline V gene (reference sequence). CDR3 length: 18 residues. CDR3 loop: CASSLVRFSVMTNTEAFF. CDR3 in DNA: TGTGCCAGCAGCTTAGTTAGGTTTTCCGTCATGACGAACACTGAAGCTTTCTTT.

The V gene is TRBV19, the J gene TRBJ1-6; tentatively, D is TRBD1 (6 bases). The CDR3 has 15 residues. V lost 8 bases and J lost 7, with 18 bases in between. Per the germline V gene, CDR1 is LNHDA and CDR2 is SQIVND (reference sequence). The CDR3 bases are TGTGCCAGTTGGAATTCCCGGGACATCAATTCACCCCTCCACTTT. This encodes CASWNSRDINSPLHF.

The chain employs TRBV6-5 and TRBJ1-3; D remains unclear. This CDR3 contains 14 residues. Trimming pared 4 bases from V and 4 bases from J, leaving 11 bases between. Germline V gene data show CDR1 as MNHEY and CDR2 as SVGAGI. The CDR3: CASSSGLGGNTIYF. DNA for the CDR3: TGTGCCAGCAGTTCCGGACTGGGGGGAAACACCATATATTTT.